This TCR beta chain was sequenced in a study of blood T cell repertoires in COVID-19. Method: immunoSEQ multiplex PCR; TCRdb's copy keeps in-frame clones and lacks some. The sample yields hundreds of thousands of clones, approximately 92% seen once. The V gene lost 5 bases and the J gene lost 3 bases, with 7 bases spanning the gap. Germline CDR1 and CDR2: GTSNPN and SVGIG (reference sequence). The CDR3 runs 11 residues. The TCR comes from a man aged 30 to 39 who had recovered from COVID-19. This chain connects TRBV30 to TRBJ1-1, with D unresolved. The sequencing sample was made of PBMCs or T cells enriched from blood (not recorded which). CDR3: CAWGRDTEAFF. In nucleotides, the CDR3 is TGTGCCTGGGGAAGAGACACTGAAGCTTTCTTT.